This TCR beta chain was documented in a study of T cells in localized non-small cell lung cancer. Assay: immunoSEQ multiplex PCR; the TCRdb copy retains only in-frame clones and omits some. Among about 30,000 clones listed, 85% to 90% were seen once. This CDR3 contains 17 residues. Trimming cost V 0 bases and J 0 bases, with 10 bases left between them. Germline assignment: CDR1 SGDLS and CDR2 YYNGEE. The sequencing here drew on peripheral blood, taken before any cancer treatment. This TCR was recovered from an older female donor with stage III squamous cell lung carcinoma. The rearrangement joins TRBV9 to TRBJ1-6, with no clear D. DNA for the CDR3: TGTGCCAGCAGCGTAGGGGGTCAGAGCTCCTATAATTCACCCCTCCACTTT. Amino acid sequence: CASSVGGQSSYNSPLHF. The whole variable domain, remainder taken from reference TRBV9 and TRBJ1-6, is DSGVTQTPKHLITATGQRVTLRCSPRSGDLSVYWYQQSLDQGLQFLIQYYNGEERAKGNILERFSAQQFPDLHSELNLSSLELGDSALYFCASSVGGQSSYNSPLHFGNGTRLTVT.